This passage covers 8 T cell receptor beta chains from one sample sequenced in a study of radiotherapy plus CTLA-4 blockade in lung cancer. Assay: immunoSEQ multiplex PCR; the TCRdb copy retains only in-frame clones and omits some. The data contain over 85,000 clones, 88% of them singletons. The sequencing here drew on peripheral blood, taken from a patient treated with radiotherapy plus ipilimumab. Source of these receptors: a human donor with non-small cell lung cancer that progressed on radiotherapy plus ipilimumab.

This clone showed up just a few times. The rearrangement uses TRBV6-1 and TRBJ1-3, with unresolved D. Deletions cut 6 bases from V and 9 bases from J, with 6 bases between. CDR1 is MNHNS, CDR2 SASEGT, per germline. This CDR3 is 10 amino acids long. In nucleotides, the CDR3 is TGTGCCAGCAGGCTAACCACCATATATTTT. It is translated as CASRLTTIYF.

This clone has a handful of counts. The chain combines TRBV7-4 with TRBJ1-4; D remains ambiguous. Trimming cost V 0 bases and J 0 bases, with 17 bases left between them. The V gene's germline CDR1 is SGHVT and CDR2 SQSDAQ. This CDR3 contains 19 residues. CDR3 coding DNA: TGTGCCAGCAGCTTAGCAGGGCGGGAAGGAGGGTCAACTAATGAAAAACTGTTTTTT. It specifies CASSLAGREGGSTNEKLFF.

The CDR3 bases are TGTGCCAGCAGTCCCCGGGGGAAACCTAGCAATCAGCCCCAGCATTTT. It yields the protein CASSPRGKPSNQPQHF. The gene calls are TRBV27 and TRBJ1-5, with D perhaps matching TRBD1 (5 bases). The V end was cut by 5 bases, the J end by 0 bases, with 14 bases between. Germline-derived CDR1 and CDR2 are MNHEY and SMNVEV (reference sequence). The CDR3 covers 16 residues.

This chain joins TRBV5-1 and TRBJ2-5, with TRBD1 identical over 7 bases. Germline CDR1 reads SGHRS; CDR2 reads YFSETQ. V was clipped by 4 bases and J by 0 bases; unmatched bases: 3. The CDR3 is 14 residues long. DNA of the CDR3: TGCGCCAGCAGCACAACAGGGGACCAAGAGACCCAGTACTTC. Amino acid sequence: CASSTTGDQETQYF. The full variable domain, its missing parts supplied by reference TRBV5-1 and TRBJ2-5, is KAGVTQTPRYLIKTRGQQVTLSCSPISGHRSVSWYQQTPGQGLQFLFEYFSETQRNKGNFPGRFSGRQFSNSRSEMNVSTLELGDSALYLCASSTTGDQETQYFGPGTRLLVL.

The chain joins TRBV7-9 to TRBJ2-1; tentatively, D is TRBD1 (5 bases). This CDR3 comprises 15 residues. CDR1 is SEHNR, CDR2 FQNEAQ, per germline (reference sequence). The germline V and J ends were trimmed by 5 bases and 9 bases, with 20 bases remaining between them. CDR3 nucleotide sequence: TGTGCCAGCAGCCCCCGACAGACTCCTTTGAGTGAGCAGTTCTTC. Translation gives CASSPRQTPLSEQFF.

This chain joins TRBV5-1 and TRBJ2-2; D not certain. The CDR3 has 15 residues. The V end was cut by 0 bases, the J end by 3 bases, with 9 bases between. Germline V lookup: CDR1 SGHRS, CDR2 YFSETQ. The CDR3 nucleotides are TGCGCCAGCAGCTTGGATAGTGGATACACCGGGGAGCTGTTTTTT. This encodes CASSLDSGYTGELFF.

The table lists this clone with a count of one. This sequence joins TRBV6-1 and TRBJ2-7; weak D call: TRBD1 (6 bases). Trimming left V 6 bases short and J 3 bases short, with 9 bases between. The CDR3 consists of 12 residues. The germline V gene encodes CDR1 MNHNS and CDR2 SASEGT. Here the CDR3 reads CASRDSLYEQYF. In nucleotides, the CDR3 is TGTGCCAGCAGGGACAGCCTCTACGAGCAGTACTTC.

CDR3 loop: CASSVGSIGNTIYF. CDR3 sequence (DNA): TGTGCCAGCAGTGTGGGGAGTATAGGAAACACCATATATTTT. This chain uses TRBV2 with TRBJ1-3; no reliable D call. Germline loops: CDR1 SNHLY, CDR2 FYNNEI. This CDR3 region has 14 residues. Trimming stripped 4 bases from V and 4 bases from J, with 11 bases between.